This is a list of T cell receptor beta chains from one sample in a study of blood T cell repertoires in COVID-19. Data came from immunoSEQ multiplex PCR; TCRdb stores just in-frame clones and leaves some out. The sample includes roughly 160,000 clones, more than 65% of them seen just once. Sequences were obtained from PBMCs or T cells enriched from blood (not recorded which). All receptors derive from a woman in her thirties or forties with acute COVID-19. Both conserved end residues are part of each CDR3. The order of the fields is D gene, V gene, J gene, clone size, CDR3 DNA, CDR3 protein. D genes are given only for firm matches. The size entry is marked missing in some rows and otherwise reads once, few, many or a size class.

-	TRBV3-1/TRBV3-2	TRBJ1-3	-	TGTGCCAGCACCAATACAGGCGGCTCTGGAAACACCATATATTTT	CASTNTGGSGNTIYF
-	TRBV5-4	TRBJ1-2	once	TGTGCCAGCAGCTTGATAAGTATTCCGGGGAGTAGTCGGTACACCTTC	CASSLISIPGSSRYTF
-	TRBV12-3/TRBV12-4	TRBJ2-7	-	TGTGCCAGTAGCCAGGGTTACGAGCAGTACTTC	CASSQGYEQYF
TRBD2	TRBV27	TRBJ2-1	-	TGTGCCAGCAGTCCGTCCCATTTTAGCGGGAGATTTGATAATGAGCAGTTCTTC	CASSPSHFSGRFDNEQFF
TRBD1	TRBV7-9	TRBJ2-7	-	TGTGCCAGCAGCTTATCACCAGGGGGCGATTACGAGCAGTACTTC	CASSLSPGGDYEQYF
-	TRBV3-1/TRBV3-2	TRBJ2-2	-	TGTGCCAGCACCAAGCGGGCGTCGAACACCGGGGAGCTGTTTTTT	CASTKRASNTGELFF
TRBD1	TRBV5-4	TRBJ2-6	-	TGTGCCAGCAGCTCGGGACAGGGAATCTCGTTCTCTGGGGCCAACGTCCTGACTTTC	CASSSGQGISFSGANVLTF
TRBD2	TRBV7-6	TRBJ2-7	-	TGTGCCAGCAGCTCCATAGAAGGACTAGCGGGGCTCTACGAGCAGTACTTC	CASSSIEGLAGLYEQYF
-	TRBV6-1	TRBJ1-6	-	TGTGCCAGCAGTGCTGAGACAGACAGTTATAATTCACCCCTCCACTTT	CASSAETDSYNSPLHF
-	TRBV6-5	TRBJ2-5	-	TGTGCCAGCAGTTACTCAAGCGGCGGGCAAGAGACCCAGTACTTC	CASSYSSGGQETQYF
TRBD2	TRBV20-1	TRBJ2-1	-	TGCAGTGCTAGTGATTTAAGCGGGAGCTCCTACAATGAGCAGTTCTTC	CSASDLSGSSYNEQFF
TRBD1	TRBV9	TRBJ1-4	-	TGTGCCAGCGGCAGACAGGGCAATAATGAAAAACTGTTTTTT	CASGRQGNNEKLFF
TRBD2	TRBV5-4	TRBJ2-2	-	TGTGCCAGCAGCCCCGTCCCGGGAGGAGCCTACACCGGGGAGCTGTTTTTT	CASSPVPGGAYTGELFF
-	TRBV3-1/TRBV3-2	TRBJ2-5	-	TGTGCCAGCAGCCAAGATACCATGGGTAGTGGGGGGGAGACCCAGTACTTC	CASSQDTMGSGGETQYF
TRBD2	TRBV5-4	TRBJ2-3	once	TGTGCCAGCAGCTTTGGGACTAGCGGGAGAACAGATACGCAGTATTTT	CASSFGTSGRTDTQYF
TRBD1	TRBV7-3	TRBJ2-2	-	TGTGCCAGCAGCTTAACCCCCAGGGGGTACACCGGGGAGCTGTTTTTT	CASSLTPRGYTGELFF
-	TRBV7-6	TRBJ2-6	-	TGTGCCAGCAGCTTAGAACAGCTCTCTGGGGCCAACGTCCTGACTTTC	CASSLEQLSGANVLTF
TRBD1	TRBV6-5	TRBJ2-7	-	TGTGCCACCGAAGATCCGGGACAGAATCCCTACGAGCAGTACTTC	CATEDPGQNPYEQYF
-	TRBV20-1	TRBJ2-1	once	TGCAGTGCTAGTAGCGTCAACTACAATGAGCAGTTCTTC	CSASSVNYNEQFF
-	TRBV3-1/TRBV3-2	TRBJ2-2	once	TGTGCCAGCAGCCAAGATTGGGGAGAGACCGGGGAGCTGTTTTTT	CASSQDWGETGELFF
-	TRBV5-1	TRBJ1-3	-	TGCGCCAGCAGCTTGGGGTCCCCAGGCTCTGGAAACACCATATATTTT	CASSLGSPGSGNTIYF
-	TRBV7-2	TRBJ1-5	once	TGTGCCAGCAGCTTAGTGGCTCAGCCCCAGCATTTT	CASSLVAQPQHF
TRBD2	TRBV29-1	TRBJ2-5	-	TGCAGCGGGGGTAGCGGGAGGCAAGAGACCCAGTACTTC	CSGGSGRQETQYF
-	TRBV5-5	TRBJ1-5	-	TGTGCCAGCAGCCCGTCCTCTTATCAGCCCCAGCATTTT	CASSPSSYQPQHF
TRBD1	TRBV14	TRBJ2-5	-	TGTGCCAGCAGCAGGGACAGAAAAGAGACCCAGTACTTC	CASSRDRKETQYF
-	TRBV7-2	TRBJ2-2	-	TGTGCCAGCAGCTCGGAAACAGGAAGTACCGGGGAGCTGTTTTTT	CASSSETGSTGELFF
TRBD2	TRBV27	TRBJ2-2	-	TGTGCCAGCAGTTTAATTGCGGGAGCGACCGGGGAGCTGTTTTTT	CASSLIAGATGELFF
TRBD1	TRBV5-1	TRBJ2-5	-	TGCGCCAGCACCCCGGGACAGAAGGGAGAGACCCAGTACTTC	CASTPGQKGETQYF
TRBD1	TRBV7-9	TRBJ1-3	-	TGTGCCAGCAGCTTACCAACAACAGGGGACGGAAACACCATATATTTT	CASSLPTTGDGNTIYF
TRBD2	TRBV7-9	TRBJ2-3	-	TGTGCCAGCAGCTTAGCGGGTAGCGGGTCAACAGATACGCAGTATTTT	CASSLAGSGSTDTQYF
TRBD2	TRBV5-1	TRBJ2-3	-	TGCGCCAGCAGCGCGGGACTAGCGGGTGGGACAGATACGCAGTATTTT	CASSAGLAGGTDTQYF
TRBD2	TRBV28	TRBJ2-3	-	TGTGCCAGCGGTATAGCGGGAAGTAGGGGAACGCAGTATTTT	CASGIAGSRGTQYF
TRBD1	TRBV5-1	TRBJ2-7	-	TGCGCCAGCAGCCCATCGGACGCCAGGGGGTACGAGCAGTACTTC	CASSPSDARGYEQYF
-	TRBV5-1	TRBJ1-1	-	TGCGCCAGCCTGATGGACTCGGCGAGCACTGAAGCTTTCTTT	CASLMDSASTEAFF
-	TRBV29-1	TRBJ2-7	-	TGCAGCGCAAGCAGGGCCAGGAAGGACGAGCAGTACTTC	CSASRARKDEQYF
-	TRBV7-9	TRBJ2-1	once	TGTGCCAGCAGCTTTAGTATAGACACCCCAATCGGTGGGGAGCAGTTCTTC	CASSFSIDTPIGGEQFF
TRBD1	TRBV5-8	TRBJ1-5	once	TGTGCCAGCAGCATCGGACAGGGGGTACATCAGCCCCAGCATTTT	CASSIGQGVHQPQHF
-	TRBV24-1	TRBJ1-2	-	TGTGCCACCAGTGACCGGAGGGGTGGCTACACCTTC	CATSDRRGGYTF
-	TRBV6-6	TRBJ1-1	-	TGTGCCAGCAGTCGACCCATTGGACAGCGAAGAACCGTGAACACTGAAGCTTTCTTT	CASSRPIGQRRTVNTEAFF
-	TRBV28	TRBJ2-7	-	TGTGCCAGCAGTTTACAGGGGGGAGTATCGTACGAGCAGTACTTC	CASSLQGGVSYEQYF
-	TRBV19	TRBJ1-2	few	TGTGCCAGTAGTATAACTCAGGGTGGCTATGGCTACACCTTC	CASSITQGGYGYTF
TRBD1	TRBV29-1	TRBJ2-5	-	TGCAGCGTATTCCTGGGACAGACACAAGAGACCCAGTACTTC	CSVFLGQTQETQYF
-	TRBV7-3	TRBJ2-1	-	TGTGCCAGCAGCACCCGACTAGGGGTGGGAGGCAATGAGCAGTTCTTC	CASSTRLGVGGNEQFF
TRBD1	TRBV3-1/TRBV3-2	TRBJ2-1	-	TGTGCCAGCAGCCAACCGTACAACAGGGGGCCATACAATGAGCAGTTCTTC	CASSQPYNRGPYNEQFF
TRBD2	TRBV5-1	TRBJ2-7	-	TGCGCCAGCAGCTTGGGAGGCCTAGCGGGCCCCCAAGTCGCACTATTC	CASSLGGLAGPQVALF
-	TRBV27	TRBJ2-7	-	TGTGCCAGCAGTTTATCCCCCGGCAGGGTCGGAAAGCAGTACTTC	CASSLSPGRVGKQYF
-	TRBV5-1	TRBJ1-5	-	TGCGCCAGCAGCTTGGCAGGGTATAGCAATCAGCCCCAGCATTTT	CASSLAGYSNQPQHF
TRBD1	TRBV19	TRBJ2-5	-	TGTGCCAGTAGTGGACAGGGGGCGCGGGAGACCCAGTACTTC	CASSGQGARETQYF